This T cell receptor beta chain was captured in a study of blood T cell repertoires in COVID-19. Study in general: From the United States, Italy and Spain came samples of acute and convalescent COVID-19. Sources were T cells, B-cell-depleted T cells, or PBMCs; the material itself was cDNA or gDNA.

The sample holds one count of this clone. From germline, CDR1 is SEHNR and CDR2 FQNEAQ (reference sequence). Trimming stripped 4 bases from V and 3 bases from J, with 7 bases between. The CDR3 covers 14 residues. Methods used by the authors: For nucleated cells, counts were estimated from reference gene primer amplification. Clones were read by immunoSEQ multiplex PCR, and TCRdb kept only the in-frame ones, dropping some. For V, J and clone size, that table is used; D and trimming come from the DNA. The table includes approximately 150,000 clones, just under 90% detected once. V gene TRBV7-9 combines with J gene TRBJ1-6; D remains ambiguous. Sample: peripheral blood. This clonotype originated in a woman between 45 and 60 years old with active or convalescent COVID-19. CDR3 residues: CASSSDNYNSPLHF. The CDR3 DNA reads TGTGCCAGCAGCTCCGACAACTATAATTCACCCCTCCACTTT.